The 24 T cell receptor beta chains below all came from one sample that was sequenced in a study of a mutant IDH1 vaccine in newly diagnosed glioma. No antigen is known for these receptors. Sequenced by immunoSEQ multiplex PCR; TCRdb stores in-frame clones only, minus some. The table shows nearly 55,000 clones, with around 81% occurring only once. Time point defined: week 5, during vaccination. The vaccine gave 300 ug of a 20-mer mutant IDH1 peptide subcutaneously per dose. The sample in question was PBMCs, obtained from a glioma patient whose treatment included an IDH1 peptide vaccine. All receptors come from a young man with glioma.

The DNA for the CDR3 is TGTGCCAGCAGTGACTCGGGAGGAAACATTCAGTACTTC. Protein product: CASSDSGGNIQYF. This chain links TRBV6-1 with TRBJ2-4; 7 bases map to TRBD2. The CDR3 spans 13 residues. CDR1 and CDR2 from the germline V gene are MNHNS and SASEGT. V was pared by 3 bases and J by 6 bases, with 2 bases of the junction left unmatched.

This chain uses TRBV19 with TRBJ2-5, with TRBD2 identical over 9 bases. The germline V gene has CDR1 LNHDA and CDR2 SQIVND (reference sequence). This CDR3 is built from 16 residues. Unmatched junction bases numbered 10, after V lost 3 bases and J lost 5 bases. As DNA, the CDR3 is TGTGCCAGTAGTATTAGGTTCCTAGCGGGGTTGGAGACCCAGTACTTC. It translates to CASSIRFLAGLETQYF.

The J gene is TRBJ1-1, the V gene TRBV7-9, with D hard to call. Germline loops: CDR1 SEHNR, CDR2 FQNEAQ (reference sequence). The germline V and J ends were trimmed by 5 bases and 0 bases, with 4 bases remaining between them. CDR3 length: 12 amino acids. The CDR3 sequence is CASSLMNTEAFF. The CDR3 nucleotides are TGTGCCAGCAGCCTTATGAACACTGAAGCTTTCTTT.

The chain employs TRBV30 and TRBJ1-3; D remains unclear. V lost 0 bases and J 0 bases, leaving 12 bases between the germline ends. Germline-derived CDR1 and CDR2 are GTSNPN and SVGIG (reference sequence). The CDR3 is 16 residues long. The CDR3 DNA follows: TGTGCCTGGAGTGTATGGGAATCGGTCTCTGGAAACACCATATATTTT. It yields the protein CAWSVWESVSGNTIYF.

The J gene is TRBJ1-3, the V gene TRBV4-2, with D possibly being TRBD1 (5 bases). The CDR3 has 17 residues. The V end lost 1 base, the J end lost 8 bases, and 21 bases lay between the germline ends. CDR1 and CDR2 from the germline V gene are LGHNA and YNFKEQ. Here the CDR3 DNA reads TGTGCCAGCAGCCAAGGGTCCCAGGGAGTCGCGTCGGACACCATATATTTT. As protein: CASSQGSQGVASDTIYF.

This chain links TRBV6-1 with TRBJ2-3, with D possibly matching TRBD2 (6 bases). The V end lost 4 bases, the J end lost 3 bases, and 20 bases lay between the germline ends. The CDR3 runs 17 residues. In germline, CDR1 is MNHNS, CDR2 SASEGT. CDR3 sequence reads: CASSGADTLGGTDTQYF. The CDR3 nucleotides read TGTGCCAGCAGTGGGGCGGACACTTTGGGGGGTACAGATACGCAGTATTTT.

CDR3 protein: CASSLVQGGETQYF. For the CDR3, the DNA is TGTGCCAGCAGCTTGGTACAGGGTGGAGAGACCCAGTACTTC. V and J are TRBV5-5 and TRBJ2-5; a possible D gene is TRBD1 (6 bases). CDR1 is SGHKS, CDR2 YYEKEE, per germline (reference sequence). The germline V and J ends were trimmed by 0 bases and 4 bases, with 10 bases remaining between them. This CDR3 is 14 amino acids long.

V is TRBV2 and J is TRBJ1-6, with D hard to call. Trimming cost V 3 bases and J 0 bases, with 6 bases left between them. The V gene's germline CDR1 is SNHLY and CDR2 FYNNEI. The CDR3 length is 15 residues. Here the CDR3 reads CASSEALSYNSPLHF. Here the CDR3 DNA reads TGTGCCAGCAGTGAGGCCCTCTCCTATAATTCACCCCTCCACTTT.

This sequence joins TRBV4-2 and TRBJ1-5; D is unclear. Looked up from germline, CDR1 is LGHNA and CDR2 is YNFKEQ. The CDR3 length is 17 residues. V shed 5 bases and J shed 0 bases, with 17 bases lying between them. CDR3 DNA: TGTGCCAGCAGCTTGGCCGGTAAACCCTATAGCAATCAGCCCCAGCATTTT. This sequence encodes CASSLAGKPYSNQPQHF.

The chain employs TRBV5-1 and TRBJ1-4; D gene ambiguous. The germline CDR1 and CDR2 sequences are SGHRS and YFSETQ. The V end lost 0 bases, the J end lost 8 bases, and 8 bases lay between the germline ends. This CDR3 is built from 13 residues. Here the CDR3 DNA reads TGCGCCAGCAGCTTGGTAGGCGGGGAAAAACTGTTTTTT. Its protein product is CASSLVGGEKLFF.

The rearrangement links TRBV5-4 to TRBJ2-7; no clear D gene. The CDR3 runs 13 residues. Germline lookup yields CDR1 SGHNT and CDR2 YYREEE (reference sequence). Deletions cut 3 bases from V and 3 bases from J, with 10 bases between. Written as DNA, the CDR3 is TGTGCCAGCAGCTCTTACAGAGGCTACGAGCAGTACTTC. Amino acid sequence: CASSSYRGYEQYF.

The chain joins TRBV7-9 to TRBJ2-4; D ambiguous. This CDR3 has 17 amino acids. Germline loops: CDR1 SEHNR, CDR2 FQNEAQ (reference sequence). Trimming pared 5 bases from V and 0 bases from J, leaving 17 bases between. In DNA form, the CDR3 reads TGTGCCAGCAGCCCAGGCCTGACCCTCTTAGCCAAAAACATTCAGTACTTC. Its translation is CASSPGLTLLAKNIQYF. The full variable domain, with the rest looked up from reference TRBV7-9 and TRBJ2-4, is DTGVSQNPRHKITKRGQNVTFRCDPISEHNRLYWYRQTLGQGPEFLTYFQNEAQLEKSRLLSDRFSAERPKGSFSTLEIQRTEQGDSAMYLCASSPGLTLLAKNIQYFGAGTRLSVL.

This clone was counted only a few times. This rearrangement joins TRBV9 to TRBJ2-1; the D is unclear. V lost 4 bases and J lost 7, with 12 bases in between. The germline gives CDR1 SGDLS, CDR2 YYNGEE. The length of the CDR3 is 13 residues. For the CDR3, the DNA is TGTGCCAGCAGCTCGCGAAGAGCGAATGAGCAGTTCTTC. Translation: CASSSRRANEQFF.

This chain connects TRBV14 to TRBJ2-2; TRBD2 aligns across 11 bases. The V and J ends lost 4 bases and 1 base, in that order; junction bases with no gene match: 8. Germline V gene sequence: CDR1 SGHDN, CDR2 FVKESK. The CDR3 runs 18 residues. The CDR3 spells CASSRLLAGARNTGELFF. The CDR3 nucleotides are TGTGCCAGCAGCCGATTACTAGCGGGGGCGAGGAACACCGGGGAGCTGTTTTTT.

This clone was seen more than once but under ten times. V and J are TRBV23-1 and TRBJ2-7, with a weak D call TRBD1 (6 bases). TRBV23-1 is labeled an ORF, and its function is uncertain. The length of the CDR3 is 15 residues. The ends were cut back, 5 bases at V and 6 bases at J, with 20 bases in the middle. CDR3 sequence (DNA): TGCGCCAGCAGTTCCCCTGGGGGCAGGGGATGCGAGCAGTACTTC. Translation gives CASSSPGGRGCEQYF.

This clone was recorded once. The J gene is TRBJ2-3, the V gene TRBV6-4; 10 nucleotides agree with TRBD2. The CDR3 is made up of 15 amino acids. The V and J ends lost 2 bases and 4 bases, in that order; junction bases with no gene match: 3. The V gene's germline CDR1 is MRHNA and CDR2 SNTAGT. The CDR3 sequence: CASSDKRGGPDTQYF. DNA for the CDR3: TGTGCCAGCAGTGACAAGCGGGGGGGCCCAGATACGCAGTATTTT.

The chain has TRBV7-2 and TRBJ2-1; D not resolved. V was pared by 4 bases and J by 7 bases, with 5 bases between. Germline CDR1 reads SGHTA; CDR2 reads FQGNSA. The CDR3 is made up of 11 amino acids. CDR3 nucleotide sequence: TGTGCCAGCAGCTCCCTGAATGAGCAGTTCTTC. Encoded protein: CASSSLNEQFF.

The V call is TRBV4-1, the J call TRBJ1-6; TRBD1 is a possible D gene (6 bases). Germline V gene lookup returns CDR1 MGHRA and CDR2 YSYEKL. There are 16 residues in the CDR3. The ends were cut back, 0 bases at V and 9 bases at J, with 15 bases in the middle. In nucleotides, the CDR3 is TGCGCCAGCAGCCAAGATTTGGGGGGCTTTAGTTCACCCCTCCACTTT. Residues: CASSQDLGGFSSPLHF.

J is TRBJ1-1 and V is TRBV9, with no clear D. The germline CDR1 and CDR2 sequences are SGDLS and YYNGEE. Trimming shortened V by 0 bases and J by 4 bases, and 10 bases separated the two germline ends. The CDR3 totals 14 residues. The CDR3 loop reads CASSVETMGTEAFF. The CDR3 coding sequence is TGTGCCAGCAGCGTAGAAACTATGGGCACTGAAGCTTTCTTT.

This clone was counted a few times. For the CDR3, the DNA is TGTGCCAGTAGTTATAGAGGGGCGAGTCGTGAAAAACTGTTTTTT. This translates into CASSYRGASREKLFF. The chain combines TRBV19 with TRBJ1-4; possibly TRBD1 for D (5 bases). Trimming removed 5 bases from V and 7 bases from J, with 17 bases in between. The germline V gene has CDR1 LNHDA and CDR2 SQIVND (reference sequence). The CDR3 loop spans 15 amino acids.

The chain couples TRBV28 to TRBJ1-3; D gene ambiguous. Germline V CDR1 and CDR2: MDHEN, SYDVKM. The CDR3 sequence is 12 residues long. V was cut by 5 bases and J by 9 bases, with 11 bases left in between. The CDR3 DNA follows: TGTGCCAGCAGTCCTCGTTTGGGCACCATATATTTT. Its translation: CASSPRLGTIYF.

The chain combines TRBV23-1 with TRBJ2-7, with D maybe TRBD2 (5 bases). TRBV23-1 is assigned to the ORF class and has an uncertain function. V was trimmed by 3 bases and J by 1 base, leaving 13 bases between them. This CDR3 region has 15 residues. The CDR3 coding sequence is TGCGCCAGCAGTCAGCATGAGACGGGATCCTACGAGCAGTACTTC. Protein: CASSQHETGSYEQYF.

V and J are TRBV18 and TRBJ2-1, with 8 bases lining up with TRBD2. Trimming took 2 bases from V and 9 from J; bases not matched to a gene: 9. Germline CDR1 and CDR2: KGHSH and LQKENI. The CDR3 runs to 15 residues. This CDR3 reads CASSPTSGGRGEQFF. The CDR3 coding sequence is TGTGCCAGCTCACCAACCTCGGGGGGGCGGGGTGAGCAGTTCTTC.

The V and J genes are TRBV7-9 and TRBJ1-5; D gene unclear. Trimming left V 4 bases short and J 1 base short, with 5 bases between. This CDR3 has 13 residues. The germline V gene encodes CDR1 SEHNR and CDR2 FQNEAQ (reference sequence). Here the CDR3 reads CASSSNSNQPQHF. The DNA for the CDR3 is TGTGCCAGCAGCTCCAACAGCAATCAGCCCCAGCATTTT. The full variable domain, in which reference TRBV7-9 and TRBJ1-5 provide the parts outside the CDR3, is DTGVSQNPRHKITKRGQNVTFRCDPISEHNRLYWYRQTLGQGPEFLTYFQNEAQLEKSRLLSDRFSAERPKGSFSTLEIQRTEQGDSAMYLCASSSNSNQPQHFGDGTRLSIL.